This note documents a single TCR beta chain sequence. Sequenced by immunoSEQ multiplex PCR; TCRdb stores in-frame clones only, minus some. The sample includes 240,000 or so clones, more than 75% of them seen just once. These data belong to a study of blood T cell repertoires in COVID-19. The CDR3 totals 14 residues. V gave up 0 bases and J gave up 3 bases, with 8 bases separating them. Germline V CDR1 and CDR2: SEHNR, FQNEAQ (reference sequence). This TCR was sampled from a woman in her 30s who had recovered from COVID-19. The V gene is TRBV7-9, the J gene TRBJ1-1; D gene unclear. Sequencing used peripheral blood. The CDR3, as DNA: TGTGCCAGCAGCTTAGCGTCAGTCTACACTGAAGCTTTCTTT. Translating gives CASSLASVYTEAFF.